This TCR beta chain was captured by sequencing in a study of stem cell transplantation in POMP-related autoinflammatory disease. The protocol was immunoSEQ multiplex PCR, while the TCRdb copy is restricted to in-frame clones and leaves out a portion. Found here are roughly 70,000 clones, roughly 93% of them singletons; the top ten hold around 0.66%. Source: CD4+ T cells from PBMCs, taken after stem cell transplantation. The receptor was derived from a human patient with POMP-related autoinflammation and immune dysregulation (PRAID). Certain T cells may be donor cells from the graft.

The CDR3: CASSLSGLAGGPRSTDTQYF. For the CDR3, the DNA is TGTGCCAGCAGTTTATCGGGACTAGCGGGAGGGCCAAGGTCCACAGATACGCAGTATTTT. This sequence joins TRBV28 and TRBJ2-3; 16 nucleotides agree with TRBD2. CDR3 size: 20 residues. Germline V gene data show CDR1 as MDHEN and CDR2 as SYDVKM. V gave up 1 base and J gave up 2 bases; unmatched junction bases: 9.